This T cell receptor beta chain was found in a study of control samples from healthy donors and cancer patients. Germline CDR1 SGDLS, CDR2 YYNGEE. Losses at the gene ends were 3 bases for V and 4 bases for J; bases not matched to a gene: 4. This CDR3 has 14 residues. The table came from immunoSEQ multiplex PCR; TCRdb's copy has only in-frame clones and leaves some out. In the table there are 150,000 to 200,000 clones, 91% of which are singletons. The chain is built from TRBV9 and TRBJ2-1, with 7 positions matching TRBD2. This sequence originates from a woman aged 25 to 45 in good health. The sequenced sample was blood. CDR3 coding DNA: TGTGCCAGCAGCGGGGCTAGCGGATACAATGAGCAGTTCTTC. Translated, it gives CASSGASGYNEQFF. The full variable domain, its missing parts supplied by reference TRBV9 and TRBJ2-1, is DSGVTQTPKHLITATGQRVTLRCSPRSGDLSVYWYQQSLDQGLQFLIQYYNGEERAKGNILERFSAQQFPDLHSELNLSSLELGDSALYFCASSGASGYNEQFFGPGTRLTVL.